This TCR beta chain is drawn from a study of spatial heterogeneity in lung cancer. The wider study: Consistent detection of more beta-chain than alpha-chain sequences was observed.

CDR1 KGHSH and CDR2 LQKENI come from the germline V gene. The CDR3 spans 15 residues. J gave up 3 bases and V 2 bases, and 6 bases lay outside the gene matches. Study-level points and caveats: The number of expanded tumor alpha and beta chains correlated with mutation number. Of the expanded TCRs, ubiquitous and regional counts tracked the counts of ubiquitous and regional nonsynonymous mutations, respectively.

The time point: sample taken at primary tumor resection. The donor group consisted of around 77 patients who had untreated, early-stage non-small cell lung cancer. Whole RNA came from tumor, nontumor lung or frozen PBMC and was sequenced without being sorted. TCRdb reprocessed the 5' RACE reads via MiXCR and lists one record per CDR3 protein. This sample has some 8,000 distinct CDR3 sequences, with more than 9% found just once. The sample holds one count of this clonotype. The antigen remains undetermined. This chain links TRBV18 with TRBJ2-5; 7 positions match TRBD1. The source material was lung tumor tissue, sampled at surgery. This clonotype was obtained from a male donor with early-stage non-small cell lung cancer. As DNA, the CDR3 is TGTGCCAGCTCACCAAATCCCGGGACAGAAGAGACCCAGTACTTC. Its protein product is CASSPNPGTEETQYF.